These T cell receptor beta chains were read from a single sample in a study of blood T cell repertoires in COVID-19. This table comes from immunoSEQ multiplex PCR, and its TCRdb copy is limited to in-frame clones, with some not included. The sample holds 140,000 to 150,000 clones, 85% to 90% seen once. Sequencing was carried out using PBMCs or T cells enriched from blood (not recorded which). The receptors were sampled from a man aged 55 to 70 who had recovered from COVID-19. Both conserved end residues are part of each CDR3. The D gene is left open where the match is weak. Expanded clones get a size class; other rows say once, few or many, or leave the size out.

length: 10
D: .
V: TRBV21-1
size: .
J: TRBJ1-1
CDR3: CGKGATEAFF
DNA: TGTGGAAAGGGGGCCACTGAAGCTTTCTTT

length: 13
D: .
V: TRBV6-4
size: .
J: TRBJ1-6
CDR3: CASSSQAGSPLHF
DNA: TGTGCCAGCAGTTCCCAGGCCGGTTCACCCCTCCACTTT

length: 16
D: TRBD2
V: TRBV18
size: .
J: TRBJ2-6
CDR3: CASKRETPSGANVLTF
DNA: TGTGCCAGCAAGCGGGAGACCCCGTCTGGGGCCAACGTCCTGACTTTC

length: 15
D: TRBD1
V: TRBV18
size: .
J: TRBJ1-6
CDR3: CASSAQTGSSSPLHF
DNA: TGTGCCAGCTCAGCCCAGACAGGGTCTAGTTCACCCCTCCACTTT

length: 18
D: TRBD1
V: TRBV11-2
size: .
J: TRBJ2-3
CDR3: CASRVGGRGPFSPDTQYF
DNA: TGTGCCAGCAGAGTAGGGGGCAGGGGGCCTTTTAGCCCAGATACGCAGTATTTT

length: 16
D: .
V: TRBV28
size: .
J: TRBJ1-6
CDR3: CASRWGGSSYNSPLHF
DNA: TGTGCCAGCAGGTGGGGGGGAAGCTCCTATAATTCACCCCTCCACTTT

length: 15
D: TRBD2
V: TRBV5-4
size: .
J: TRBJ2-7
CDR3: CASRPTSGGPYEQYF
DNA: TGTGCCAGCAGACCCACTAGCGGGGGGCCCTACGAGCAGTACTTC

length: 16
D: TRBD1
V: TRBV5-4
size: .
J: TRBJ1-4
CDR3: CASSQKTGGTGEKLFF
DNA: TGTGCCAGCAGCCAGAAAACAGGGGGTACTGGGGAAAAACTGTTTTTT

length: 14
D: TRBD1
V: TRBV6-4
size: .
J: TRBJ2-3
CDR3: CASSVTGGSDTQYF
DNA: TGTGCCAGCAGCGTGACAGGGGGCTCAGATACGCAGTATTTT

length: 17
D: TRBD2
V: TRBV13
size: .
J: TRBJ2-5
CDR3: CASSYGGLAGFQETQYF
DNA: TGTGCCAGCAGCTACGGGGGACTAGCGGGTTTCCAGGAGACCCAGTACTTC

length: 14
D: TRBD1
V: TRBV5-4
size: once
J: TRBJ1-5
CDR3: CASSSGTGHQPQHF
DNA: TGTGCCAGCAGCTCGGGGACAGGGCATCAGCCCCAGCATTTT

length: 15
D: TRBD1
V: TRBV3-1/TRBV3-2
size: .
J: TRBJ2-5
CDR3: CASSHPDREQETQYF
DNA: TGTGCCAGCAGCCACCCGGACAGGGAACAAGAGACCCAGTACTTC

length: 12
D: .
V: TRBV2
size: .
J: TRBJ1-6
CDR3: CAMQAGPASLHF
DNA: TGTGCCATGCAGGCGGGGCCTGCGTCCCTCCACTTT

length: 15
D: TRBD1
V: TRBV2
size: .
J: TRBJ1-1
CDR3: CASGGIGTVNTEAFF
DNA: TGTGCCAGCGGGGGAATCGGGACAGTGAACACTGAAGCTTTCTTT

length: 15
D: .
V: TRBV5-6
size: .
J: TRBJ1-6
CDR3: CASKEGAGVPSPLHF
DNA: TGTGCCAGCAAAGAAGGCGCAGGGGTCCCCTCACCCCTCCACTTT

length: 13
D: .
V: TRBV18
size: .
J: TRBJ1-5
CDR3: CASSAQVDQPQHF
DNA: TGTGCCAGCTCGGCCCAGGTCGATCAGCCCCAGCATTTT

length: 15
D: .
V: TRBV5-1
size: .
J: TRBJ1-2
CDR3: CASSASGPGSYGYTF
DNA: TGCGCCAGCAGCGCCTCCGGGCCCGGGAGCTATGGCTACACCTTC

length: 13
D: .
V: TRBV30
size: few
J: TRBJ1-2
CDR3: CAWASKGYQGYTF
DNA: TGTGCCTGGGCTTCAAAGGGGTATCAAGGCTACACCTTC

length: 14
D: .
V: TRBV20-1
size: once
J: TRBJ1-1
CDR3: CSASNTVRDTEAFF
DNA: TGCAGTGCTAGTAACACGGTCCGGGACACTGAAGCTTTCTTT

length: 13
D: .
V: TRBV5-8
size: .
J: TRBJ1-3
CDR3: CASSWGPRNTIYF
DNA: TGTGCCAGCAGCTGGGGCCCCCGAAACACCATATATTTT

length: 12
D: .
V: TRBV12-3/TRBV12-4
size: .
J: TRBJ1-5
CDR3: CASSMLRGPQHF
DNA: TGTGCCAGCAGTATGCTCCGGGGGCCCCAGCATTTT

length: 13
D: .
V: TRBV12-3/TRBV12-4
size: .
J: TRBJ2-3
CDR3: CASSYRATDTQYF
DNA: TGTGCCAGCAGTTACAGGGCCACAGATACGCAGTATTTT

length: 15
D: TRBD2
V: TRBV6-5
size: once
J: TRBJ2-2
CDR3: CASSLAGGHTGELFF
DNA: TGTGCCAGCAGTCTAGCGGGGGGGCATACCGGGGAGCTGTTTTTT

length: 15
D: TRBD1
V: TRBV24-1
size: few
J: TRBJ1-4
CDR3: CATSAGQGINEKLFF
DNA: TGTGCCACCAGTGCCGGACAGGGGATTAATGAAAAACTGTTTTTT

length: 12
D: .
V: TRBV30
size: .
J: TRBJ2-7
CDR3: CAWRVTRSEQYF
DNA: TGTGCCTGGAGGGTAACTAGGTCCGAGCAGTACTTC

length: 17
D: TRBD1
V: TRBV7-8
size: .
J: TRBJ1-6
CDR3: CASRARRTGALNSPLHF
DNA: TGTGCCAGCCGGGCCAGAAGGACAGGGGCCCTAAATTCACCCCTCCACTTT

length: 17
D: TRBD2
V: TRBV24-1
size: .
J: TRBJ2-2
CDR3: CATSDSSGRRSTGELFF
DNA: TGTGCCACCAGTGACTCTAGCGGGAGGAGGAGCACCGGGGAGCTGTTTTTT

length: 16
D: .
V: TRBV27
size: .
J: TRBJ1-1
CDR3: CASSLYFGTRDTEAFF
DNA: TGTGCCAGCAGTTTATATTTTGGGACTAGGGACACTGAAGCTTTCTTT

length: 13
D: .
V: TRBV2
size: .
J: TRBJ2-1
CDR3: CASSVTYYNEQFF
DNA: TGTGCCAGCAGTGTGACTTACTACAATGAGCAGTTCTTC

length: 17
D: .
V: TRBV4-1
size: .
J: TRBJ2-6
CDR3: CASSLGQGSSGANVLTF
DNA: TGCGCCAGCAGCCTTGGGCAGGGAAGCTCTGGGGCCAACGTCCTGACTTTC

length: 15
D: TRBD2
V: TRBV18
size: .
J: TRBJ2-7
CDR3: CASSPGLAGPYEQYF
DNA: TGTGCCAGCTCACCAGGACTAGCGGGTCCCTACGAGCAGTACTTC